The sequence of this TCR beta chain was determined in a study of chemoradiotherapy in HPV16-positive cancers. Study-wide context: Two HPV16-positive patients' cells yielded candidate HPV-specific clones and common motifs. General study points: HPV-responsive T-cell expansion during chemoradiotherapy was linked to improved recurrence-free survival in HPV16-positive patients.

Regarding this clone: As yet, its antigen is unknown.

The method was immunoSEQ multiplex PCR; TCRdb's version includes in-frame clones alone and lacks a portion of them. The sample contains roughly 9,100 clones, roughly two thirds of which appear only once. The source is a human donor with HPV-associated anogenital cancer. This sample was obtained from a patient who underwent chemoradiotherapy.

The CDR3 is CASSVDPGRDEQFF. In nucleotides, the CDR3 is TGTGCCAGCAGCGTAGACCCGGGTAGGGATGAGCAGTTCTTC. The gene calls are TRBV9 and TRBJ2-1; D remains ambiguous. V lost 0 bases to trimming and J lost 8 bases, with 12 bases between them. CDR1 is SGDLS and CDR2 is YYNGEE in the germline V gene. This CDR3 has 14 residues.